This T cell receptor (beta chain) appears in the sequencing data of a study of PD-1 blockade in classical Hodgkin lymphoma. Time point in this sample: cycle 4 day 1 (C4D1), after 6 weeks of nivolumab. Each patient's relapse followed autologous stem cell transplantation, and brentuximab vedotin exposure varied. As for this clone: What it recognizes is unknown.

The CDR3 is made up of 11 amino acids. From germline, CDR1 is SQVTM and CDR2 ANQGSEA. V lost 4 bases, J lost 3 bases, and 7 bases lay in between. Study-wide findings and caveats: Complete responders showed a baseline diversity that resembled the diversity of newly diagnosed patients. Exclusion removed patients who began nivolumab under 1 year after ASCT.

Assay used: immunoSEQ multiplex PCR; TCRdb lists only in-frame clones, some missing. The data contain under 50,000 clones, 55% to 80% of them singletons. V gene TRBV29-1 combines with J gene TRBJ2-7; weak D call: TRBD2 (5 bases). The TCR was taken from a human donor with classical Hodgkin lymphoma. The sample in question was peripheral blood mononuclear cells (PBMCs), obtained before the fourth cycle of nivolumab. The CDR3 loop is CSVVRDYEQYF. In DNA form, the CDR3 reads TGCAGCGTTGTACGGGACTACGAGCAGTACTTC.